A selection of T cell receptor beta chains follows, all from one sample in a study of tissue T cells after allogeneic stem cell transplantation. The assay was immunoSEQ multiplex PCR, and TCRdb's table has in-frame clones only and misses some. The sample carries tens of thousands of clones, approximately 83% recorded once. The sequences come from blood, collected before transplantation. These receptors all stem from a woman aged 18-49 years who later had graft-versus-host disease after an allogeneic stem cell transplant. CDR3s include the opening cysteine and the closing phenylalanine or tryptophan.

j_call v_call cdr3_aa
TRBJ2-7 TRBV10-3 CAIRGAMRDYEQYF
TRBJ1-5 TRBV7-8 CASNPEGINQPQHF
TRBJ2-7 TRBV27 CASSLSPRSYEQYF
TRBJ2-7 TRBV7-9 CASSSPRTGYAYEQYF
TRBJ2-7 TRBV18 CASSPVVGREPYYEQYF
TRBJ2-2 TRBV5-6 CASSLAPATNTGELFF
TRBJ2-3 TRBV6-4 CASSDGSTDTQYF
TRBJ2-1 TRBV5-5 CASSLITAGGSSEQFF
TRBJ1-2 TRBV6-2/TRBV6-3 CASSFQSGTGNSRYGYTF
TRBJ1-6 TRBV10-3 CATTGTFNSPLHF
TRBJ2-7 TRBV5-1 CASSSVGEMAYEQYF
TRBJ2-1 TRBV10-2 CASSLDRGYNNEQFF
TRBJ2-7 TRBV7-9 CASSITGNPYEQYF
TRBJ1-2 TRBV21-1 CASTPFGPGGNGYTF
TRBJ2-1 TRBV5-1 CASSLRGGLSSYNEQFF
TRBJ2-7 TRBV30 CAWSVSGRGREQYF
TRBJ1-5 TRBV10-3 CAISDVTRDGNQPQHF
TRBJ1-5 TRBV11-2 CASSLGGDSNQPQHF